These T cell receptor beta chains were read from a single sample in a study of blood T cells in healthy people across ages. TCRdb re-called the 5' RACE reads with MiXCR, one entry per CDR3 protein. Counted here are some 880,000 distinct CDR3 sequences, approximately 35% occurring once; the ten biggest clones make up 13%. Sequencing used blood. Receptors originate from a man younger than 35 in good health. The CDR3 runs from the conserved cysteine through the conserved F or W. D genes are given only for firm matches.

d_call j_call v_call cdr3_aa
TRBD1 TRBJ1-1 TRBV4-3 CASSQDKGWTGGLNTEAFF
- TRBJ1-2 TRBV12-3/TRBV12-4 CASPGDTF
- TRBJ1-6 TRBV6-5 CASSYSSYSYNSPLHF
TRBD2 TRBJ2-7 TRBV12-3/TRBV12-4 CASRLSGAYEQYF
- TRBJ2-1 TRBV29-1 CSVGGRGNEQFF
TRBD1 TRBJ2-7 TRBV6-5 CASSYSKTGGEQYF
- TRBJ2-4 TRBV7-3 CASSISANNIQYF
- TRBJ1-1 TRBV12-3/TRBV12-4 CASSLSTEAFF
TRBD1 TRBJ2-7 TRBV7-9 CASSPGTGRSYEQYF
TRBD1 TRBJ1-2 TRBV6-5 CASSYSGTGVGYGYTF
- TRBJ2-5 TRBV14 CATIGSKTETQYF
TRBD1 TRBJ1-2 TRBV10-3 CAISVSDWIGTGRVNYGYTF
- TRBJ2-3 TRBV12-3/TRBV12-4 CASSFGGGPTDTQYF
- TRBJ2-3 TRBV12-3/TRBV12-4 CASSLAGTVTDTQYF
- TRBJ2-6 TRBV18 CASSRRAGANVLTF
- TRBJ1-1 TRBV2 CASSVGLGSTEAFF
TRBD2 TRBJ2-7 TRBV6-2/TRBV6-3 CASSYELAGPSYEQYF